The present entry profiles one T cell receptor beta chain with its context. Its antigen remains unidentified. A CD8+CD4-CCR7+CD45RA+ gate was used to sort naive CD8 T cells. This entry is derived from a study of molecular identifiers for immune sequencing clone quantification. Study-wide findings and caveats: Whereas clones above 20 RNA copies held under 1% of naive-cell molecules, they held over 98% of effector molecules.

Germline assignment: CDR1 LNHDA and CDR2 SQIVND (reference sequence). V shed 4 bases and J shed 6 bases, with 10 bases lying between them. The CDR3 has 13 amino acids. Using its own MiXCR run on the PCR reads, TCRdb lists one record per CDR3 protein. The table has around 480,000 distinct CDR3 sequences, under 30% seen once. The TCR was taken from a human donor in good health. Some libraries in this study had Jurkat cell RNA spiked in. The chain has TRBV19 and TRBJ2-1; D is possibly TRBD2 (6 bases). Sequencing was done on a sample of naive CD8+ T cells from blood, with Jurkat cell RNA spiked in. Subset defined: FACS-sorted CD8+CD4-CCR7+CD45RA+ naive T cells. For the CDR3, the DNA is TGTGCCAGTAGTAGTCTAGCGACCAATGAGCAGTTCTTC. It is translated as CASSSLATNEQFF.